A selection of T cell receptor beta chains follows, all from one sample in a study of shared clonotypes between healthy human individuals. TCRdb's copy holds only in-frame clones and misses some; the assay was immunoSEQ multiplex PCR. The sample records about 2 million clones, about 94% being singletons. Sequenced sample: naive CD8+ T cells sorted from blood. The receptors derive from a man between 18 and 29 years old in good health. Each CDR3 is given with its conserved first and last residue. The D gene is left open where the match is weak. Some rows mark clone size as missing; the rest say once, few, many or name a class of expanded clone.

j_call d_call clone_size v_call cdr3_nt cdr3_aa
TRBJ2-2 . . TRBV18 TGTGCCAGCTCACCACCAACTCCGAACACCGGGGAGCTGTTTTTT CASSPPTPNTGELFF
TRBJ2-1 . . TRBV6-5 TGTGCCAGCAGTACGAGGGGGAACAATGAGCAGTTCTTC CASSTRGNNEQFF
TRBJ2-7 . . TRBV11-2 TGTGCCAGCAGCTTAGATCATTACGGGGACCCGTACTTC CASSLDHYGDPYF
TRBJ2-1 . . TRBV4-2 TGTGCCAGCAGCCAAGCCCTGGGGACCTACAATGAGCAGTTCTTC CASSQALGTYNEQFF
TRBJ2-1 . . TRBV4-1 TGCGCCAGCAGTATCGACGGGAGTTTGGACAATGAGCAGTTCTTC CASSIDGSLDNEQFF
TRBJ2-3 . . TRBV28 TGTGCCAGCAGTGAGGGGGATACGCAGTATTTT CASSEGDTQYF
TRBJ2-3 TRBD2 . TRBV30 TGTGCCTGGAGTGTACTAGCGGGAGCAGATACGCAGTATTTT CAWSVLAGADTQYF
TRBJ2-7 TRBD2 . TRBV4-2 TGTGCCAGCAGCCAAACGACTAGCGGAACCTACGAGCAGTACTTC CASSQTTSGTYEQYF
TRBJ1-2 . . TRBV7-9 TGTGCCAGCACATATAACGGGCATGGCTACACCTTC CASTYNGHGYTF
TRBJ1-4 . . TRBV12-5 TGTGCTAGTGGTTTGGGATCGGGTGAAAAACTGTTTTTT CASGLGSGEKLFF
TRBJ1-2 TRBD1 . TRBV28 TGTGCCAGCAGTTTACCACTCTATTCGACAGGGGATGGCTACACCTTC CASSLPLYSTGDGYTF
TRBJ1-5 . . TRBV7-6 TGTGCCAGCAGCTTGGGTTCGGGACAGCCCCAGCATTTT CASSLGSGQPQHF
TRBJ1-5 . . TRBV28 TGTGCCAGCAGTTTAGGTGTTGGAACGGGGAGTCAGCCCCAGCATTTT CASSLGVGTGSQPQHF
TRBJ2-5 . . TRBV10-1 TGCGCCAGCAGTGAGACAGACCAAGAGACCCAGTACTTC CASSETDQETQYF
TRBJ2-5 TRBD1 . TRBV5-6 TGTGCCAGCAGCTCAGGACAGGGGCTCCTCCAAGAGACCCAGTACTTC CASSSGQGLLQETQYF
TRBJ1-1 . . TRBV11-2 TGTGCCAGCAGCTTGGAAGGGCTTTTTATGAACACTGAAGCTTTCTTT CASSLEGLFMNTEAFF
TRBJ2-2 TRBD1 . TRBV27 TGTGCCAGCAGCTGGACAGGGAACACCGGGGAGCTGTTTTTT CASSWTGNTGELFF
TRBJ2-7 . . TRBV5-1 TGCGCCAGCAGCTTGGATCAGGGTAGCGCCTACGAGCAGTACTTC CASSLDQGSAYEQYF
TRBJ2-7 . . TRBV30 TGTGCCTGGAGTGACCCACCCCATCTCGGAACCTACGAGCAGTACTTC CAWSDPPHLGTYEQYF
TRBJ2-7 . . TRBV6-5 TGTGCCAGCAGTTACTCGTCAGGACAGACCTCCTACGAGCAGTACTTC CASSYSSGQTSYEQYF
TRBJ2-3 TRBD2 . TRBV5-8 TGTGCCAGCAGCCTCTTTAGTTTCGCGGGGGAAGGTACGCAGTATTTT CASSLFSFAGEGTQYF
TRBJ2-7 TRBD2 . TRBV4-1 TGCGCCAGCAGCCAAGGGGAGGGAGGAGGCGAGCAGTACTTC CASSQGEGGGEQYF
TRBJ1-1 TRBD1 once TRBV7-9 TGTGCCAGCAGCTTACCGTGGGACAGGGGGTATTTGGAAGCTTTCTTT CASSLPWDRGYLEAFF
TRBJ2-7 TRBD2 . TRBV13 TGTGCCAGCAGCTTAATGGCTAGCGGGAGTAGTGAGCAGTACTTC CASSLMASGSSEQYF
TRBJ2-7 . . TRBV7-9 TGTGCCAGCAGCTTAGTAGGCTCGCTTAACGAGCAGTACTTC CASSLVGSLNEQYF
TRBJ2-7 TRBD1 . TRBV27 TGTGCCAGCAGTTTCGGACAGGGAGGCTACGAGCAGTACTTC CASSFGQGGYEQYF
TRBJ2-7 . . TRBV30 TGTGCCTGGAGTGACCGGGCCTACGAGCAGTACTTC CAWSDRAYEQYF
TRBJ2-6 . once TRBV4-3 TGCGCCAGCAGCCAATTCAGGGTAACTGGGGCCAACGTCCTGACTTTC CASSQFRVTGANVLTF
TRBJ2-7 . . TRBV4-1 TGCGCCAGCAGCCAAGTACCCGGGATCTCAGACCTGTACGAGCAGTACTTC CASSQVPGISDLYEQYF
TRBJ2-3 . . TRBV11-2 TGTGCCAGCAGCCAAAGAGGGTCCACAGATACGCAGTATTTT CASSQRGSTDTQYF
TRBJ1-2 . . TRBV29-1 TGCAGCGTTCTTCAGTTGGGGGCCTATGGCTACACCTTC CSVLQLGAYGYTF
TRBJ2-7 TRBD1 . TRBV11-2 TGTGCCAGCAGCGCCGGGACAGGGTTAGGCTACGAGCAGTACTTC CASSAGTGLGYEQYF
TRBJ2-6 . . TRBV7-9 TGTGCCAGCAGCTCCGGTCGGGGTAACTCTGGGGCCAACGTCCTGACTTTC CASSSGRGNSGANVLTF
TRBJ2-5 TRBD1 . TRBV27 TGTGCCAGCTCTCTAACAGGGGGTACGCAGACCCAGTACTTC CASSLTGGTQTQYF
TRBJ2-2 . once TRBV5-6 TGTGCCAGCAGCTTCGGACCGAACATAAACACCGGGGAGCTGTTTTTT CASSFGPNINTGELFF
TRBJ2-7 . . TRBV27 TGTGCCAGCAGTTATGACGGTAGCTCCTACGAGCAGTACTTC CASSYDGSSYEQYF
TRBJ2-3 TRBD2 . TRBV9 TGTGCCAGCAGCGGCCTTGGCGGGGGGCCCACAGATACGCAGTATTTT CASSGLGGGPTDTQYF
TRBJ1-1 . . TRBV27 TGTGCCAGCAGCACCACAGCGCTGAACACTGAAGCTTTCTTT CASSTTALNTEAFF
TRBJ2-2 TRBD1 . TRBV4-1 TGCGCCAGCAGCCAGTCCGGGACAGGGGGCCCCGGGGAGCTGTTTTTT CASSQSGTGGPGELFF
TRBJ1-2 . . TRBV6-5 TGTGCCAGCAGTTACCGATTACACTATGGCTACACCTTC CASSYRLHYGYTF
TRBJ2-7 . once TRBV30 TGTGCCTGGCGTGATTACGAGCAGTACTTC CAWRDYEQYF
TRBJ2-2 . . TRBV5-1 TGCGCCAGCAGCTTGGGGGAACAGTACACCGGGGAGCTGTTTTTT CASSLGEQYTGELFF
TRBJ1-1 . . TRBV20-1 TGCAGTGCCCCCTTTCCAACTGAAGCTTTCTTT CSAPFPTEAFF
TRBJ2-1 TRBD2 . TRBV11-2 TGTGCCAGCAGCTTAGTAGCGGGGGTGTACAATGAGCAGTTCTTC CASSLVAGVYNEQFF
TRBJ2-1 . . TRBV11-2 TGTGCCAGCAGCTTAATTCCCACGGGGAATGAGCAGTTCTTC CASSLIPTGNEQFF
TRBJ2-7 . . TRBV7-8 TGTGCCAGCAGCCAGATCGACTACGAGCAGTACTTC CASSQIDYEQYF
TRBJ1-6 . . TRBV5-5 TGTGCCAGCAGCTTGTATATTGGTCTGGAGTATAATTCACCCCTCCACTTT CASSLYIGLEYNSPLHF
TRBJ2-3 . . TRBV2 TGTGCCAGCAGTGTTGGGACAGATACGCAGTATTTT CASSVGTDTQYF
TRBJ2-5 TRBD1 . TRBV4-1 TGCGCCAGCAGGTACCGGGACAGCGGACAAGAGACCCAGTACTTC CASRYRDSGQETQYF
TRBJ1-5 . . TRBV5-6 TGTGCCAGCAGCTTAGGGACGGCGAACAATCAGCCCCAGCATTTT CASSLGTANNQPQHF
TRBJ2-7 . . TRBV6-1 TGTGCCACCTATAGGGGGGCCTACGAGCAGTACTTC CATYRGAYEQYF
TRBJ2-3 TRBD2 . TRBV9 TGTGCCAGCAGCGCCGGGACTAGCGGAACAGATACGCAGTATTTT CASSAGTSGTDTQYF
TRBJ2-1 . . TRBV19 TGTGCCAGTAGTATAGTGGGCGTCGTCTACAATGAGCAGTTCTTC CASSIVGVVYNEQFF
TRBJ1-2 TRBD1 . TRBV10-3 TGTGCCATCAGGACAGGGGGCGATCCTAACTATGGCTACACCTTC CAIRTGGDPNYGYTF
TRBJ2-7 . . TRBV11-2 TGTGCCAGCAGCTTAGATCTGGAAAATACCTACGAGCAGTACTTC CASSLDLENTYEQYF